This entry lists 3 T cell receptor beta chains sequenced from one sample in a study of graft-versus-host responses after intestinal transplantation. Assay: immunoSEQ multiplex PCR; the TCRdb copy retains only in-frame clones and omits some. The sample includes over 70,000 clones, about 90% of them seen just once. No antigen has been identified for these receptors. The input for sequencing was unstimulated CD8+ T cells sorted from spleen or lymph node cells, taken before transplant. These receptors were obtained from a human donor who was the organ donor for an intestinal transplant.

This rearrangement joins TRBV6-5 to TRBJ2-1; 9 nucleotides line up with TRBD1. In germline, CDR1 is MNHEY, CDR2 SVGAGI. The CDR3 length is 15 residues. The ends lost 7 bases at V and 8 bases at J; junction bases unmatched: 12. The CDR3 DNA reads TGTGCCAGCAACCTACCGGGACAGGGACAACATGAGCAGTTCTTC. Protein sequence: CASNLPGQGQHEQFF.

In this sample, this clone turned up once. The genes are TRBV5-4 and TRBJ1-1; possible D gene TRBD1, 5 bases. The V gene's germline CDR1 is SGHNT and CDR2 YYREEE (reference sequence). CDR3 length: 14 residues. The V end was cut by 2 bases, the J end by 4 bases, with 12 bases between. CDR3 in DNA: TGTGCCAGCAGCTTCTATTTCGGGGGCACTGAAGCTTTCTTT. Its translation: CASSFYFGGTEAFF.

The V call is TRBV6-4, the J call TRBJ1-2; 9 positions agree with TRBD1. Germline-derived CDR1 and CDR2 are MRHNA and SNTAGT. This CDR3 is 16 amino acids long. The J segment lost 3 bases and the V segment lost 0 bases, leaving 5 bases of the junction unmatched. The CDR3 DNA sequence: TGTGCCAGCAGTGACTCGACCGGACAGGGGCACTATGGCTACACCTTC. This encodes CASSDSTGQGHYGYTF.